This TCR beta chain is from a study of graft-versus-host responses after intestinal transplantation. Study conclusions and caveats: High graft-versus-host to host-versus-graft clonal ratios were seen in allografts of patients with graft-donor T cell macrochimerism.

The CDR3 is made up of 16 amino acids. This clone was observed a few times. The repertoire was sequenced with immunoSEQ multiplex PCR; TCRdb's copy has only in-frame clones and lacks some. Of over 15,000 clones listed, around 40% were seen once; the top ten hold about 2%. Co-plated with roughly 200,000 CFSE-labeled responder cells were roughly 200,000 irradiated, violet-dye-labeled stimulator cells. Both CD3+CD4+ and CD3+CD8+ responders that were proliferating and CFSE-low underwent sorting after the reaction. The chain employs TRBV21-1 and TRBJ2-7; no check of the table's D call, TRBD1, against the DNA was made. TRBV21-1 is listed as a pseudogene. The sequence came from a human patient who was an organ donor for intestinal transplantation. Here the sequenced sample was alloreactive CD4+ T cells from a mixed lymphocyte reaction culture, taken before transplantation. Subset indicated: CFSE-low proliferating T cells sorted from approximately 6-day pre-transplant mixed lymphocyte reaction (GvH or HvG direction). The CDR3 region is CASSNKGQFPSYEQYF. CDR3 DNA: TGTGCCAGCAGCAATAAGGGACAGTTTCCCTCCTACGAGCAGTACTTC.